These T cell receptor beta chains were read from a single sample in a study of shared clonotypes between healthy human individuals. The method was immunoSEQ multiplex PCR; TCRdb's version includes in-frame clones alone and lacks a portion of them. The table lists 2 million to 2.5 million clones, around 90% of them singletons, with around 0.4% in the top ten. Specimen: naive CD4+ T cells from PBMCs. The source is a man younger than 30 in good health. Some clones in this sample may be carry-over from other donors' samples. The CDR3 runs from the conserved cysteine through the conserved F or W. The order of the fields is V gene, J gene, clone size, D gene, CDR3 length, CDR3 protein, CDR3 DNA. D genes are given only for firm matches. Rows give clone size only sometimes, using once, few, many, or a class for an expanded clone.

>TRBV7-9|TRBJ1-2|NA|NA|14
CASSPLSRIDGYTF
TGTGCCAGCAGCCCCCTCTCCCGGATCGATGGCTACACCTTC
>TRBV28|TRBJ1-5|NA|TRBD1|17
CASSSRRDRGQNQPQHF
TGTGCCAGCAGTTCCCGCCGGGACAGGGGGCAAAATCAGCCCCAGCATTTT
>TRBV7-3|TRBJ1-2|once|NA|13
CASSSRDNYGYTF
TGTGCCAGCAGCTCCCGGGACAACTATGGCTACACCTTC
>TRBV21-1|TRBJ2-7|NA|NA|13
CARPTVISPRQYF
TGTGCCAGGCCGACGGTTATCTCTCCCCGGCAGTACTTC
>TRBV7-2|TRBJ2-1|once|NA|14
CASSSPRRASEQFF
TGTGCCAGCAGCTCGCCCCGTAGAGCGTCTGAGCAGTTCTTC
>TRBV6-5|TRBJ2-1|NA|TRBD2|15
CASSLLADDYNEQFF
TGTGCCAGCAGCCTCCTAGCGGACGACTACAATGAGCAGTTCTTC
>TRBV5-1|TRBJ2-7|NA|NA|14
CASTPGGHPYEQYF
TGCGCCAGCACCCCGGGGGGACACCCCTACGAGCAGTACTTC
>TRBV10-1|TRBJ1-1|NA|TRBD1|14
CASSAGLRGSEAFF
TGCGCCAGCAGTGCGGGCCTCAGGGGGTCTGAAGCTTTCTTT
>TRBV5-1|TRBJ2-4|NA|TRBD1|17
CASSWGQSPLAKNIQYF
TGCGCCAGCAGCTGGGGACAGTCGCCCCTAGCCAAAAACATTCAGTACTTC
>TRBV6-1|TRBJ2-7|NA|NA|13
CASSELPPYEQYF
TGTGCCAGCAGTGAACTACCCCCCTACGAGCAGTACTTC
>TRBV10-1|TRBJ1-5|NA|TRBD1|14
CASPDRDGGQPQHF
TGCGCCAGCCCAGACAGGGATGGAGGGCAGCCCCAGCATTTT
>TRBV30|TRBJ2-1|NA|NA|15
CAWSVRSVSYNEQFF
TGTGCCTGGAGTGTAAGGTCGGTCTCCTACAATGAGCAGTTCTTC
>TRBV7-2|TRBJ2-7|NA|NA|14
CASSFTAGSYEQYF
TGTGCCAGCAGCTTCACAGCGGGCTCCTACGAGCAGTACTTC
>TRBV18|TRBJ2-2|NA|NA|13
CASSPRNTGELFF
TGTGCCAGCTCACCGCGGAACACCGGGGAGCTGTTTTTT
>TRBV5-6|TRBJ2-4|NA|NA|14
CASSLAQGFDIQYF
TGTGCCAGCAGCTTGGCCCAAGGGTTTGACATTCAGTACTTC
>TRBV10-1|TRBJ2-3|NA|NA|14
CASSRGGPTDTQYF
TGCGCCAGCAGCAGGGGAGGCCCCACAGATACGCAGTATTTT